A selection of T cell receptor beta chains follows, all from one sample in a study of blood T cell repertoires in COVID-19. Profiled with immunoSEQ multiplex PCR; TCRdb holds only in-frame clones, not every one. The sample lists some 200,000 clones; around nine tenths were seen once. What was sequenced was peripheral blood. These receptors were obtained from a man aged 50 to 59 with COVID-19, enrolled during active disease. CDR3s include the opening cysteine and the closing phenylalanine or tryptophan. A D gene is named only where the DNA matches it firmly. Only part of the rows carry a size: once, few, many, or a class if the clone is expanded.

NA	TRBV9	NA	TRBJ2-2	TGTGCCAGCAGCGTATCGGGGGTTCCCGGGGAGCTGTTTTTT	CASSVSGVPGELFF
NA	TRBV15	NA	TRBJ1-5	TGTGCCACCTCGCAGGACAGTAGCAATCAGCCCCAGCATTTT	CATSQDSSNQPQHF
NA	TRBV5-8	TRBD1	TRBJ1-2	TGTGCCAGCAGCCTGGGACAGCCAAACTATGGCTACACCTTC	CASSLGQPNYGYTF
NA	TRBV9	TRBD2	TRBJ2-1	TGTGCCAGCAGCACTAGCGGGAGTACCTACAATGAGCAGTTCTTC	CASSTSGSTYNEQFF
NA	TRBV24-1	TRBD1	TRBJ2-7	TGTGCCACCAGTGATTCTAGGACAGGGCCCTACGAGCAGTACTTC	CATSDSRTGPYEQYF
NA	TRBV6-5	NA	TRBJ2-7	TGTGCCAGCGCCGCAGGGGCCCTTTCCTACGAGCAGTACTTC	CASAAGALSYEQYF
NA	TRBV7-3	NA	TRBJ2-1	TGTGCCAGCAGCTTAACGGCCGGGAGCTACAATGAGCAGTTCTTC	CASSLTAGSYNEQFF
NA	TRBV10-3	TRBD2	TRBJ2-3	TGTGCCATCTGGAGCGGGGGGGCCGGAGATACGCAGTATTTT	CAIWSGGAGDTQYF
NA	TRBV5-1	NA	TRBJ1-1	TGCGCCAGCAGCTTTGGGGCGGGGACTGAAGCTTTCTTT	CASSFGAGTEAFF
NA	TRBV11-1	NA	TRBJ1-3	TGTGCCAGCAGCAGGGGGGGCCTGATCTCTGGAAACACCATATATTTT	CASSRGGLISGNTIYF
NA	TRBV6-5	NA	TRBJ1-2	TGTGCCAGCAGTCCCGACAGAAACTATGGCTACACCTTC	CASSPDRNYGYTF
NA	TRBV6-5	NA	TRBJ1-4	TGTGCCAGCAGAGGCAGGGAGGGCGAAAAACTGTTTTTT	CASRGREGEKLFF
NA	TRBV18	NA	TRBJ2-7	TGTGCCAGCTCATCCGCGAGGGGGACCTACGAGCAGTACTTC	CASSSARGTYEQYF
once	TRBV19	TRBD2	TRBJ2-3	TGTGCCAGTAGTTCAGGGACTAGCGGAACCACAGATACGCAGTATTTT	CASSSGTSGTTDTQYF
NA	TRBV27	NA	TRBJ1-1	TGTGCCAGCAGTTTCTGGGCTAACACTGAAGCTTTCTTT	CASSFWANTEAFF
NA	TRBV14	TRBD1	TRBJ2-4	TGTGCCAGCAGCCAAAGACAGGGCTCAAACATTCAGTACTTC	CASSQRQGSNIQYF
NA	TRBV3-1/TRBV3-2	NA	TRBJ2-3	TGTGCCAGCAGCCAAGGGACAGATACAGATACGCAGTATTTT	CASSQGTDTDTQYF
NA	TRBV3-1/TRBV3-2	NA	TRBJ2-2	TGTGCCAGCAGCCAAGTGGGGGCCACGAAACAGGGGGAGCTGTTTTTT	CASSQVGATKQGELFF
NA	TRBV5-1	TRBD2	TRBJ2-1	TGCGCCAGCAGCTGGGGGGGACTAGCGGGTTACAATGAGCAGTTCTTC	CASSWGGLAGYNEQFF
once	TRBV6-2/TRBV6-3	TRBD2	TRBJ2-2	TGTGCCAGCAGTTACCTTAGCGGGGGGCCCACCGGGGAGCTGTTTTTT	CASSYLSGGPTGELFF
NA	TRBV6-2/TRBV6-3	NA	TRBJ2-1	TGTGCCAGCAGTCACGATGCGGGGACCATGTTCTACAATGAGCAGTTCTTC	CASSHDAGTMFYNEQFF
NA	TRBV14	NA	TRBJ2-6	TGTGCCAGCAGCCAAGTTGCGGCCTACTCTGGGGCCAACGTCCTGACTTTC	CASSQVAAYSGANVLTF
NA	TRBV14	TRBD1	TRBJ1-1	TGTGCCAGCAGCTTTCCACAGGGGCAAGCTTTCTTT	CASSFPQGQAFF
NA	TRBV28	NA	TRBJ2-1	TGTGCCAGCAGGGAGGTAGGAGAGCAGTTCTTC	CASREVGEQFF
NA	TRBV27	TRBD2	TRBJ2-2	TGTGCCAGCAGTTTAAGCTCCGGGACTAGCGTAGGAGGGGAGCTGTTTTTT	CASSLSSGTSVGGELFF
NA	TRBV19	NA	TRBJ2-3	TGTGCCGTGGGGGGTGATACGCAGTATTTT	CAVGGDTQYF